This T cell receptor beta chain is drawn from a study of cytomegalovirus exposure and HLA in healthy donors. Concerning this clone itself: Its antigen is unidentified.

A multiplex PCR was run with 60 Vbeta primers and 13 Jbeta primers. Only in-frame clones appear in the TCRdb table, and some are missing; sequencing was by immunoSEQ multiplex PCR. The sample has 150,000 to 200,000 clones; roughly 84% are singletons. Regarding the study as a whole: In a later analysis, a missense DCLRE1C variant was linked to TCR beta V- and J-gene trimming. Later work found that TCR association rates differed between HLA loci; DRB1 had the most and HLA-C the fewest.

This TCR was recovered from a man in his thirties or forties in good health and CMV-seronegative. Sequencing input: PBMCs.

DNA for the CDR3: TGTGCCAGCTCACCTAACAGGGGTGGCCAGCCCCAGCATTTT. Encoded protein: CASSPNRGGQPQHF. V is TRBV18 and J is TRBJ1-5; 7 bases map to TRBD1. This CDR3 comprises 14 residues. The germline V gene encodes CDR1 KGHSH and CDR2 LQKENI. Losses at the gene ends were 3 bases for V and 7 bases for J; bases not matched to a gene: 6. Looking up the rest from reference TRBV18 and TRBJ1-5 gives the full variable domain: NAGVMQNPRHLVRRRGQEARLRCSPMKGHSHVYWYRQLPEEGLKFMVYLQKENIIDESGMPKERFSAEFPKEGPSILRIQQVVRGDSAAYFCASSPNRGGQPQHFGDGTRLSIL.